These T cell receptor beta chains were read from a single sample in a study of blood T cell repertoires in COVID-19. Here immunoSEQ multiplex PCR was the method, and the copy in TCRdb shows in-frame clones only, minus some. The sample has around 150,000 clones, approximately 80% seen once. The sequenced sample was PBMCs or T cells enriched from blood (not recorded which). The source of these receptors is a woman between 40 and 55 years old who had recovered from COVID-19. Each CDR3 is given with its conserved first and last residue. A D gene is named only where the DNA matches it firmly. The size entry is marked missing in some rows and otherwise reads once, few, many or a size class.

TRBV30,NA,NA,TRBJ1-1,TGTGCCTGGATTCAGGGCACTGAAGCTTTCTTT,CAWIQGTEAFF
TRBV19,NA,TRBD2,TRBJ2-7,TGTGCCAGTAGTATGGGACTAGCGGCGTCCTACGAGCAGTACTTC,CASSMGLAASYEQYF
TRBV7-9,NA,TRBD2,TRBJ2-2,TGTGCCAGCAGCCGTCCGGGACTAGCGCACACCGGGGAGCTGTTTTTT,CASSRPGLAHTGELFF
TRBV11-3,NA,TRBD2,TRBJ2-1,TGTGCCAGCAGCTTTGGGCGGGAGAGTGAGCAGTTCTTC,CASSFGRESEQFF
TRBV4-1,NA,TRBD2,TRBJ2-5,TGCGCCAGCAGCCAAGATCGGGCAAGCGGGAGCTCTGAGACCCAGTACTTC,CASSQDRASGSSETQYF
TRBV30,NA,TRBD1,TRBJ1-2,TGTGCCTGGAGCCTACAGGGGATTCCCTATGGCTACACCTTC,CAWSLQGIPYGYTF
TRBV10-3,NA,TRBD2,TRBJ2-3,TGTGCCATCAGCCGAGCGGGGGGTGAAGATACGCAGTATTTT,CAISRAGGEDTQYF
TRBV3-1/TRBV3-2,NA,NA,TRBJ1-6,TGTGCCAGCAGCGGAGGGGAGGATTCACCCCTCCACTTT,CASSGGEDSPLHF
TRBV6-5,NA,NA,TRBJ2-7,TGTGCCAGCAGGGACATAGAGTCCTCGGGGTACTTC,CASRDIESSGYF
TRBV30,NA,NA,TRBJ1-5,TGTGCCTGGAGTGTCTCAGGTCCATCGAGGCCCCAGCATTTT,CAWSVSGPSRPQHF
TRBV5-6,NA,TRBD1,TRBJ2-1,TGTGCCAGCAGCTTCGTTCGACAGGGTTACAATGAGCAGTTCTTC,CASSFVRQGYNEQFF
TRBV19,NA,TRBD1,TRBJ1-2,TGTGCCAGTAGTATAGGGACAGGGGGCAGCTATGGCTACACCTTC,CASSIGTGGSYGYTF
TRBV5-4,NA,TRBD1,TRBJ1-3,TGTGCCAGCAGCTACCTTACAGGGGCTGGAAACACCATATATTTT,CASSYLTGAGNTIYF
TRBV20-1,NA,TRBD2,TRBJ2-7,TGCAGTGCTGTTCAAGCGGGGGAGCAGTACTTC,CSAVQAGEQYF
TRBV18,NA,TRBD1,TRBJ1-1,TGTGCCAGCTCACCCGGACAGGGAAAAATGAACACTGAAGCTTTCTTT,CASSPGQGKMNTEAFF
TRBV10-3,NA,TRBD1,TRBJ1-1,TGTGCCATCAGGGGCAGGGGGAATGGTAACACTGAAGCTTTCTTT,CAIRGRGNGNTEAFF
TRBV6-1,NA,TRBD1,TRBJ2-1,TGTGCCAGCAGTGAGGGGACAGGGGTGTACAATGAGCAGTTCTTC,CASSEGTGVYNEQFF
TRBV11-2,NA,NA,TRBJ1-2,TGTGCCAGCAGCTTAGGTAGCTATGGCTACACCTTC,CASSLGSYGYTF
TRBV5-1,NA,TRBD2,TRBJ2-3,TGCGCCAGCAGCCTGCTAGGGACTAGCGGGGGCTGGGATACGCAGTATTTT,CASSLLGTSGGWDTQYF
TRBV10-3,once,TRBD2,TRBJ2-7,TGTGCCATCAGTCTAGCGGGAGGTCAGGGCGAGCAGTACTTC,CAISLAGGQGEQYF
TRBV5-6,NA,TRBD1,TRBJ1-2,TGTGCCAGCAGCCTAGGGACAGTCGGCTACACCTTC,CASSLGTVGYTF
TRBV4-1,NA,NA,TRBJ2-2,TGCGCCAGCAGCCCCAGGTCCACCACCGGGGAGCTGTTTTTT,CASSPRSTTGELFF
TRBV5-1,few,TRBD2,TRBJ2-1,TGCGCCAGCAGCGGGACTAGCGGGAGAATAGGTGAGCAGTTCTTC,CASSGTSGRIGEQFF
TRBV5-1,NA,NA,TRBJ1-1,TGCGCCAGCAGCCCTAGAACAGGTATGAACACTGAAGCTTTCTTT,CASSPRTGMNTEAFF
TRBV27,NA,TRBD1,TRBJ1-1,TGTGCCAGCAGCCCCGACAGGGGAACTGAAGCTTTCTTT,CASSPDRGTEAFF
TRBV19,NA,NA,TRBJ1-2,TGTGCCAGTAGTGCGGCCCGACAGCCTAGGAACTATGGCTACACCTTC,CASSAARQPRNYGYTF
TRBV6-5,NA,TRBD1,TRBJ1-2,TGTGCCAGCAGTTACTCTCGTGGGACAGGGAGCGGCTACACCTTC,CASSYSRGTGSGYTF
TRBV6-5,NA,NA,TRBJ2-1,TGTGCCAGCAGGCGCGACAGCAGCTCCTACAATGAGCAGTTCTTC,CASRRDSSSYNEQFF
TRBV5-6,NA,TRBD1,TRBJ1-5,TGTGCCAGCAGCTTCTCGACAGGGATTCAGCCCCAGCATTTT,CASSFSTGIQPQHF
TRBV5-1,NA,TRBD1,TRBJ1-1,TGCGCCAGCAGCTCCCTGAAGGACAGGGTGAACACTGAAGCTTTCTTT,CASSSLKDRVNTEAFF
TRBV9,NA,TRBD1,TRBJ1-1,TGTGCCAGCAGCCCTGGGACAGGGCAAGCGACTGAAGCTTTCTTT,CASSPGTGQATEAFF
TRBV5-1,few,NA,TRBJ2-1,TGCGCCAGCAGCTTTAGCCTTAGATACAATGAGCAGTTCTTC,CASSFSLRYNEQFF
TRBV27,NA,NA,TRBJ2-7,TGTGCCAGCAGTACCACCCCGAGCGGAGGCGCCTACGAGCAGTACTTC,CASSTTPSGGAYEQYF
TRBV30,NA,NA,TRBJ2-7,TGTGCCTGGAGTGTCAATGCGGGGTTCTACGAGCAGTACTTC,CAWSVNAGFYEQYF
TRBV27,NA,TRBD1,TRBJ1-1,TGTGCCAGCTGCCCTTCAGGGGGAAAAAAGAACACTGAAGCTTTCTTT,CASCPSGGKKNTEAFF